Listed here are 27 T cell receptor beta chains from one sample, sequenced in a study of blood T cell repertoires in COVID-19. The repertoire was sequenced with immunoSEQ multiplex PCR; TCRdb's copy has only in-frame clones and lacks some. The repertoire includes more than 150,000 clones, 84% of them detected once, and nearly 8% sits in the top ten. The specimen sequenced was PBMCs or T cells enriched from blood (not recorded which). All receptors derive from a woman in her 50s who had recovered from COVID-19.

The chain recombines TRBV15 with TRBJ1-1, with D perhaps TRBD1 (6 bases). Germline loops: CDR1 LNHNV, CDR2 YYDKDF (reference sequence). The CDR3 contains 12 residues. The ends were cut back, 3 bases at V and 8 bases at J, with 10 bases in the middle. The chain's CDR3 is CATSRWQGEAFF. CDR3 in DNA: TGTGCCACCAGCAGGTGGCAGGGGGAAGCTTTCTTT.

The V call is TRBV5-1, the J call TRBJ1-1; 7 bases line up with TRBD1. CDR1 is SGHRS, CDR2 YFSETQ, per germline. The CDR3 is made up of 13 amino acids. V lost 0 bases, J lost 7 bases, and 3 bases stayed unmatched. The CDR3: CASSLAQGYEAFF. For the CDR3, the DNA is TGCGCCAGCAGCTTGGCACAGGGGTATGAAGCTTTCTTT.

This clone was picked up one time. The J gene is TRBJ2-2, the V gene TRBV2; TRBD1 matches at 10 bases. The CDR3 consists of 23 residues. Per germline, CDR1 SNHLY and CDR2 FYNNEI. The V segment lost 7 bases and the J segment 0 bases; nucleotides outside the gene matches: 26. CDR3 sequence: CASIANRPDRGNPRGPNTGELFF. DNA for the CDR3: TGTGCCAGCATCGCCAATAGACCGGACAGGGGGAACCCAAGGGGGCCGAACACCGGGGAGCTGTTTTTT.

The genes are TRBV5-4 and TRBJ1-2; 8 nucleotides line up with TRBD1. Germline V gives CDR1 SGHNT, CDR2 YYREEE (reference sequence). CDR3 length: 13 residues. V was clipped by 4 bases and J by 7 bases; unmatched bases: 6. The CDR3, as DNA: TGTGCCAGCAGCATCAGGGGGCGCGGTGGCTACACCTTC. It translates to CASSIRGRGGYTF.

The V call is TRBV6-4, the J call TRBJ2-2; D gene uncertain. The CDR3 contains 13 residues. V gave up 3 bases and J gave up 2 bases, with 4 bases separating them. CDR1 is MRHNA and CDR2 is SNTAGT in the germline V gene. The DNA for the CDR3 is TGTGCCAGCAGTGATTTAAACACCGGGGAGCTGTTTTTT. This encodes CASSDLNTGELFF.

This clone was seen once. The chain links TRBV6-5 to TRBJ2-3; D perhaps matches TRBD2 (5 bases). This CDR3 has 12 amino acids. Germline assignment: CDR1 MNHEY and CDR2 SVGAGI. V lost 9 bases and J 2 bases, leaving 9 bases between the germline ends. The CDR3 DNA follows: TGTGCCAGTCTAGCCCCCACAGATACGCAGTATTTT. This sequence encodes CASLAPTDTQYF.

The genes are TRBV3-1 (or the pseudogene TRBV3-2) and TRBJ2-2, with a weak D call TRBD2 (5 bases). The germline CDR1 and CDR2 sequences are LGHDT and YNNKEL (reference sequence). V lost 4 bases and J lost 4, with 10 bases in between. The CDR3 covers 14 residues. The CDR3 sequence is CASSLSGSTGELFF. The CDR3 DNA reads TGTGCCAGCAGCCTGAGCGGTTCCACCGGGGAGCTGTTTTTT.

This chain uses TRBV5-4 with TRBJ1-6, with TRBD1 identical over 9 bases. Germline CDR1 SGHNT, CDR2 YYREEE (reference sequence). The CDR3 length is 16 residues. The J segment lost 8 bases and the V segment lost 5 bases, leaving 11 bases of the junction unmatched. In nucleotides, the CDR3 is TGTGCCAGCAGACCTGCCGGGACAGGGTACGATTCACCCCTCCACTTT. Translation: CASRPAGTGYDSPLHF.

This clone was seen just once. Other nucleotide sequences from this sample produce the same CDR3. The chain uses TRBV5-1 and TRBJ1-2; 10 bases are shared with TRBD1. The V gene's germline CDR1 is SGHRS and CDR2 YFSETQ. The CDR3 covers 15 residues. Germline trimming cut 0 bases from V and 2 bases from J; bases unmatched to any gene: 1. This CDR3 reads CASSLGQGANYGYTF. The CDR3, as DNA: TGCGCCAGCAGCTTGGGACAGGGGGCCAACTATGGCTACACCTTC.

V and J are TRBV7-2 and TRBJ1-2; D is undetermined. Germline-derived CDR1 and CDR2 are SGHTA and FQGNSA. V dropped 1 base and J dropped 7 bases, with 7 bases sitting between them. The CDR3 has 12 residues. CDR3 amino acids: CASSLEIGGYTF. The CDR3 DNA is TGTGCCAGCAGCTTAGAGATCGGTGGCTACACCTTC.

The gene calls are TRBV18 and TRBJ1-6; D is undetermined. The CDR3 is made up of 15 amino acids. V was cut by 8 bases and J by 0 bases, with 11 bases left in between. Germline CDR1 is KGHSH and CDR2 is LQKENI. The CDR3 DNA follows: TGTGCCAGCGCAAATCTAGACTCCTATAATTCACCCCTCCACTTT. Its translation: CASANLDSYNSPLHF. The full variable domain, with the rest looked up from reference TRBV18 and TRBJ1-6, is NAGVMQNPRHLVRRRGQEARLRCSPMKGHSHVYWYRQLPEEGLKFMVYLQKENIIDESGMPKERFSAEFPKEGPSILRIQQVVRGDSAAYFCASANLDSYNSPLHFGNGTRLTVT.

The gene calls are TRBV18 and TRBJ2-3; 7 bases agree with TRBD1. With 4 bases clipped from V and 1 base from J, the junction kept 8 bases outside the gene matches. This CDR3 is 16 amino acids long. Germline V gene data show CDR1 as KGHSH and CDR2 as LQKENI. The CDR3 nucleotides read TGTGCCAGCTCACTGCAACAGGGGAGAGGCACAGATACGCAGTATTTT. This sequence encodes CASSLQQGRGTDTQYF.

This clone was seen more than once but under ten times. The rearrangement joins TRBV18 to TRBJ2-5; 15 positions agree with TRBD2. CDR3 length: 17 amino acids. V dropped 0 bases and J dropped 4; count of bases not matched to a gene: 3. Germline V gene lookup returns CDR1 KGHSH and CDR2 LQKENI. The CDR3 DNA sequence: TGTGCCAGCTCACCACCTAAGGGACTAGCGGGAGGAGAGACCCAGTACTTC. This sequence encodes CASSPPKGLAGGETQYF.

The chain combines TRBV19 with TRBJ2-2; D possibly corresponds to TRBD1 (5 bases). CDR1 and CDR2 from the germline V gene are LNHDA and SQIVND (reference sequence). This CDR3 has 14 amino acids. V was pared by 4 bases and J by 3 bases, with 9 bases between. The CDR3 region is CASSNQGYTGELFF. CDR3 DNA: TGTGCCAGTAGTAACCAGGGTTACACCGGGGAGCTGTTTTTT.

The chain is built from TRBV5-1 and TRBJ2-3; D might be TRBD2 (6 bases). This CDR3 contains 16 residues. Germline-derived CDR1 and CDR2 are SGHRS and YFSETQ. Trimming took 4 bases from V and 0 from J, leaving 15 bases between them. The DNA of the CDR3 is TGCGCCAGCAGCCCTTCGTCAGGGACTAGCACAGATACGCAGTATTTT. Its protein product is CASSPSSGTSTDTQYF.

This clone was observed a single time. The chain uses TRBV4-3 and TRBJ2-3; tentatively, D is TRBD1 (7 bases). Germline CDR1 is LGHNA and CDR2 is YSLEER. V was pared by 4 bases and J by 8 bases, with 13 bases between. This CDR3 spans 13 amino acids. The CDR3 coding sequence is TGCGCCAGCAGCCCCTACAGGGGAGGTACGCAGTATTTT. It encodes CASSPYRGGTQYF.

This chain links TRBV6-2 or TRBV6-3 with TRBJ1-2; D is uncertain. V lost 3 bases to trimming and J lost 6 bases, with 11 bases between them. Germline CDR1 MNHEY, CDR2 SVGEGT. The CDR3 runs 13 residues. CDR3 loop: CASSYQMRNGYTF. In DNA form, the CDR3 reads TGTGCCAGCAGTTATCAAATGAGGAATGGCTACACCTTC.

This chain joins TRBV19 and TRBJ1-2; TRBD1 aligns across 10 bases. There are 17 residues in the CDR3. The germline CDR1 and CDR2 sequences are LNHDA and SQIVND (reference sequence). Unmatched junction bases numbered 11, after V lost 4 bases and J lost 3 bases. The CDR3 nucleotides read TGTGCCAGTAGTACGGCGGGACAGGGGATCTGGGACTATGGCTACACCTTC. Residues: CASSTAGQGIWDYGYTF.

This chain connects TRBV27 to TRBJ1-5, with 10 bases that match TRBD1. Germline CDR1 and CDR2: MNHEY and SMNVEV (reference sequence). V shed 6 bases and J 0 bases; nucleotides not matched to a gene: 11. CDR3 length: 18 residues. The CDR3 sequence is CASRSGTGAPYSNQPQHF. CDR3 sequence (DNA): TGTGCCAGCAGATCAGGGACAGGGGCACCCTATAGCAATCAGCCCCAGCATTTT.

The CDR3 protein is CASSITGISYEQYF. CDR3 DNA sequence: TGTGCCAGCAGCATAACAGGGATCTCCTACGAGCAGTACTTC. The chain carries TRBV7-2 and TRBJ2-7; perhaps TRBD1 as D (6 bases). This CDR3 is 14 amino acids long. The V end was cut by 5 bases, the J end by 0 bases, with 11 bases between. Looked up from germline, CDR1 is SGHTA and CDR2 is FQGNSA.

The CDR3 sequence: CASSYGVDYEQYF. Here the CDR3 DNA reads TGTGCCAGCAGCTACGGGGTAGACTACGAGCAGTACTTC. The rearrangement uses TRBV12-3 or TRBV12-4 and TRBJ2-7; perhaps TRBD2 as D (5 bases). V was shortened by 6 bases and J by 3 bases, with 12 bases between the two germline ends. The CDR3 contains 13 residues.

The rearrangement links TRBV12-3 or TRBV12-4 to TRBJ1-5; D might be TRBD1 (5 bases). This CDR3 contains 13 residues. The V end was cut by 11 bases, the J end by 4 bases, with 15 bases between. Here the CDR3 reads CAAGRGLNQPQHF. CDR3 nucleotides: TGTGCCGCTGGTAGGGGTCTGAATCAGCCCCAGCATTTT.

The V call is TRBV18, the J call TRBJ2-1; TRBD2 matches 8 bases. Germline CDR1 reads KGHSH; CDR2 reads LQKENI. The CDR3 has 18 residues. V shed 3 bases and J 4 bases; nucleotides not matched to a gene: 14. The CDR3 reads CASSPAGTDGGGYNEQFF. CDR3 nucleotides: TGTGCCAGCTCACCCGCCGGAACGGACGGGGGGGGATACAATGAGCAGTTCTTC.

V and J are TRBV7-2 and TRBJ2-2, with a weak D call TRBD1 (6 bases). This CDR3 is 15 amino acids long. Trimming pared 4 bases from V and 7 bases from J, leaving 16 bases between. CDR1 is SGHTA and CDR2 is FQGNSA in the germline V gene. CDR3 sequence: CASSSTGTRGGELFF. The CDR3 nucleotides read TGTGCCAGCAGCTCCACCGGGACAAGGGGCGGGGAGCTGTTTTTT.

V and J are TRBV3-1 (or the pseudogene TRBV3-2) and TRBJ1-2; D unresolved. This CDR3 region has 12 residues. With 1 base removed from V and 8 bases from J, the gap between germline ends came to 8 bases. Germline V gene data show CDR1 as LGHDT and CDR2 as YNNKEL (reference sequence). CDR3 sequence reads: CASSQAGWGYTF. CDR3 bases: TGTGCCAGCAGCCAAGCCGGGTGGGGCTACACCTTC.

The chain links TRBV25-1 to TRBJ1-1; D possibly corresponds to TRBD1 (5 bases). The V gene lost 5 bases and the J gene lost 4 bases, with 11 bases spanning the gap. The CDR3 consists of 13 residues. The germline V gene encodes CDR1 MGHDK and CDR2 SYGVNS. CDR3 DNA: TGTGCCAGCAGTCTCCAGGGCTTCACTGAAGCTTTCTTT. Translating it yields CASSLQGFTEAFF.

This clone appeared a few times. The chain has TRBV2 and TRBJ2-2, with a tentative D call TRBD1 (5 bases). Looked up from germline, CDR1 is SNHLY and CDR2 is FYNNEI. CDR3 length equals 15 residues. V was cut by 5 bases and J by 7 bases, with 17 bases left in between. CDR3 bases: TGTGCCAGCAGTTACAGGCCCGACGCCGGCGGGGAGCTGTTTTTT. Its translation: CASSYRPDAGGELFF.